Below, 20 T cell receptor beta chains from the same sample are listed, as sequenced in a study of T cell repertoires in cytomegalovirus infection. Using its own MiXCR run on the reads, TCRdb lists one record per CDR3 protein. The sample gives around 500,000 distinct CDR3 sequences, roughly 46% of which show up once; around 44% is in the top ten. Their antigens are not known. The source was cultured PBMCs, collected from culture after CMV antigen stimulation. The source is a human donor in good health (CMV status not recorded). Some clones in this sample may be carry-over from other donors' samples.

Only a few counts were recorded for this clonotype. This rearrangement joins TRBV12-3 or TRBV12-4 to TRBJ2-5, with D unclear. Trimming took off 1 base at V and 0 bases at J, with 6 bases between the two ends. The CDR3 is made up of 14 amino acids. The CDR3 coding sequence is TGTGCCAGCAGTTTAGACTACTACCAAGAGACCCAGTACTTC. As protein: CASSLDYYQETQYF.

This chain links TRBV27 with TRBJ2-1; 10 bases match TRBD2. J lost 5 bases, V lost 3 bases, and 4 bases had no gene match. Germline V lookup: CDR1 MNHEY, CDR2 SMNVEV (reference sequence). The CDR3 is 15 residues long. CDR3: CASSFLAGENNEQFF. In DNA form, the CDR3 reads TGTGCCAGCAGTTTCCTAGCGGGAGAAAACAATGAGCAGTTCTTC.

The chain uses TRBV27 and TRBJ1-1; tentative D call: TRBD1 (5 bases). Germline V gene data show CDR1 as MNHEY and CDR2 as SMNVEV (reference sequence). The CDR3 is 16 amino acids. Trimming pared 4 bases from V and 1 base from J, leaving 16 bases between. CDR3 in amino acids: CASSSYRRSSNTEAFF. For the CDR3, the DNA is TGTGCCAGCAGTTCGTACAGGCGGTCTTCGAACACTGAAGCTTTCTTT.

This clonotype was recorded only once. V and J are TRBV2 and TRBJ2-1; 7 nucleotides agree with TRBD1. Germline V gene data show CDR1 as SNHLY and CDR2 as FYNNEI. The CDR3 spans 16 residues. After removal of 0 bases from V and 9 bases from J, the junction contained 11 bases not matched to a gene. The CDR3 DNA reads TGTGCCAGCAGTGAAGCAAGAGGCGGCGCAGGGGGTGAGCAGTTCTTC. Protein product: CASSEARGGAGGEQFF.

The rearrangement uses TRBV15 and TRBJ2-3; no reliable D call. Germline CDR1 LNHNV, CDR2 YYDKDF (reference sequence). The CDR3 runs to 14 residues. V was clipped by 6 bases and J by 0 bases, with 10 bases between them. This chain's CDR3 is CATSRRDSTDTQYF. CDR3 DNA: TGTGCCACCAGTCGACGCGACAGCACAGATACGCAGTATTTT.

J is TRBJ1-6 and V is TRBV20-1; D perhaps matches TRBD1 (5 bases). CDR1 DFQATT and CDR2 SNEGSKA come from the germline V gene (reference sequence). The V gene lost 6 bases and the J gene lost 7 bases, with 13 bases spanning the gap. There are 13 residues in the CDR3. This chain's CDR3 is CSAKGTLNSPLHF. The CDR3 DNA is TGCAGTGCAAAAGGGACCCTGAATTCACCCCTCCACTTT.

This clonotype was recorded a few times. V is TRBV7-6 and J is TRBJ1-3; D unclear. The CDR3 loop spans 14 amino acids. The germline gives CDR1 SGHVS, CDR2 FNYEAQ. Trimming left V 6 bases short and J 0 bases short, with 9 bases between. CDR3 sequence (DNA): TGTGCCAGCAGGTCCTACATCTCTGGAAACACCATATATTTT. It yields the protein CASRSYISGNTIYF.

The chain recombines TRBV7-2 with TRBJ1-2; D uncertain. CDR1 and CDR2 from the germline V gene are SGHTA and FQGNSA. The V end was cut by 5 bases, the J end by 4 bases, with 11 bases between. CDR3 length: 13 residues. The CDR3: CASSPWESYGYTF. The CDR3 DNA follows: TGTGCCAGCAGCCCCTGGGAAAGCTATGGCTACACCTTC. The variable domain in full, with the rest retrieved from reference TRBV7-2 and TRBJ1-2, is GAGVSQSPSNKVTEKGKDVELRCDPISGHTALYWYRQSLGQGLEFLIYFQGNSAPDKSGLPSDRFSAERTGGSVSTLTIQRTQQEDSAVYLCASSPWESYGYTFGSGTRLTVV.

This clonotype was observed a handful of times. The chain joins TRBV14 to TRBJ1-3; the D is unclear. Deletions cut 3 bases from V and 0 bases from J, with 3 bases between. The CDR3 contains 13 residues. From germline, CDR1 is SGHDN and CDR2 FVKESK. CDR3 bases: TGTGCCAGCAGCCACACCTCTGGAAACACCATATATTTT. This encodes CASSHTSGNTIYF.

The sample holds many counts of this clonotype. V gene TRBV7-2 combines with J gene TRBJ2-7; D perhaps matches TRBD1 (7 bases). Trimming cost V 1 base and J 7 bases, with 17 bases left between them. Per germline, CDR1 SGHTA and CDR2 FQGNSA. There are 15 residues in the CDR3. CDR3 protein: CASSLVGRAGGEQYF. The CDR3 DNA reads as TGTGCCAGCAGCTTAGTGGGACGAGCAGGGGGGGAGCAGTACTTC.

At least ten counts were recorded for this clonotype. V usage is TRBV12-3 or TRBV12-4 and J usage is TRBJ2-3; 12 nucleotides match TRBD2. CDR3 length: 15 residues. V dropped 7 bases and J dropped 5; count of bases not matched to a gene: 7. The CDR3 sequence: CASTILAGGKDTQYF. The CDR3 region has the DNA TGTGCCAGCACCATACTAGCGGGAGGTAAAGATACGCAGTATTTT.

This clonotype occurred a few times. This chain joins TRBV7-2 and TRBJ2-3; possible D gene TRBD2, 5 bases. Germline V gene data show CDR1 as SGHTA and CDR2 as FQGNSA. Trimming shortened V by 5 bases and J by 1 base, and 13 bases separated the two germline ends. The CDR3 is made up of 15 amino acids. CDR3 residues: CASSLFSARTDTQYF. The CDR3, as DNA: TGTGCCAGCAGCCTATTTAGCGCCCGCACAGATACGCAGTATTTT.

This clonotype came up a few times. The CDR3 coding sequence is TGTGCCAGCAGTTTATTGGGCCGGTACAATGAGCAGTTCTTC. Its protein product is CASSLLGRYNEQFF. V gene TRBV27 combines with J gene TRBJ2-1; D ambiguous. The CDR3 runs to 14 residues. The germline gives CDR1 MNHEY, CDR2 SMNVEV (reference sequence). The V end was cut by 1 base, the J end by 4 bases, with 8 bases between.

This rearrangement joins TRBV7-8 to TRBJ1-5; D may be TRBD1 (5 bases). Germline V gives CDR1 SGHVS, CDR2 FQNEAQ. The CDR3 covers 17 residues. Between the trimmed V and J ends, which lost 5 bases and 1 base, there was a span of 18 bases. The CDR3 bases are TGTGCCAGCAGCATCTATGGGGCTATCTTGAGCAATCAGCCCCAGCATTTT. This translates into CASSIYGAILSNQPQHF.

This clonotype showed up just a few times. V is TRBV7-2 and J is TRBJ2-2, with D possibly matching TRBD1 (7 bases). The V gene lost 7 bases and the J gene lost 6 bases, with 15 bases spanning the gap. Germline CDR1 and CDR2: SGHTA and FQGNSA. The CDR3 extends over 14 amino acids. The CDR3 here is CASNYAGGSGELFF. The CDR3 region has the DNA TGTGCCAGCAACTACGCAGGGGGGTCCGGGGAGCTGTTTTTT.

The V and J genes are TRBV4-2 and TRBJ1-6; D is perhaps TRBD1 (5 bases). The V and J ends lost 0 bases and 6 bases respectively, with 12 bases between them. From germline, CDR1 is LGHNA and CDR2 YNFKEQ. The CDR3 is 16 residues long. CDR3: CASSQERGAANSPLHF. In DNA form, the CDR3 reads TGTGCCAGCAGCCAAGAACGAGGGGCAGCTAATTCACCCCTCCACTTT.

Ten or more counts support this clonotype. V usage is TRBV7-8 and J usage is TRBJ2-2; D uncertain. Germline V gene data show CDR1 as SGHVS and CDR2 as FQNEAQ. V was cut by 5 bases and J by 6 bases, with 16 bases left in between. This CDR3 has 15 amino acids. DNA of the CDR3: TGTGCCAGCAGCATAAGTGGACGTGGACCCGGGGAGCTGTTTTTT. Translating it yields CASSISGRGPGELFF.

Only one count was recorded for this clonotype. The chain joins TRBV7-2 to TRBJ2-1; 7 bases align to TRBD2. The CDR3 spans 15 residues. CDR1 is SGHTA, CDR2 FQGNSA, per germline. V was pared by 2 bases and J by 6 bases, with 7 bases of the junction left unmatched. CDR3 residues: CASSLWRENSNEQFF. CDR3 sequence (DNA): TGTGCCAGCAGCTTATGGCGGGAGAACAGCAATGAGCAGTTCTTC.

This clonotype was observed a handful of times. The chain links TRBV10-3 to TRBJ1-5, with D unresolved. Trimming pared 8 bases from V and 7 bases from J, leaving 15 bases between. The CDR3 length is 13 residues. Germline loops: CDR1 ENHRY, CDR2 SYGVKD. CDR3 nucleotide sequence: TGTGCCATCCCCGATGGGCTGGAGCAGCCCCAGCATTTT. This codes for CAIPDGLEQPQHF.

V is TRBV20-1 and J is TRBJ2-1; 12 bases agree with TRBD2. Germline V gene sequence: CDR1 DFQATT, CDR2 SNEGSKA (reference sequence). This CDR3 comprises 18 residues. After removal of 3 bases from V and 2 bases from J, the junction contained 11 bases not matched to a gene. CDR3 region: CSASLSGGLAGAYNEQFF. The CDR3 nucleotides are TGCAGTGCTAGTTTGTCCGGGGGACTAGCGGGTGCCTACAATGAGCAGTTCTTC.